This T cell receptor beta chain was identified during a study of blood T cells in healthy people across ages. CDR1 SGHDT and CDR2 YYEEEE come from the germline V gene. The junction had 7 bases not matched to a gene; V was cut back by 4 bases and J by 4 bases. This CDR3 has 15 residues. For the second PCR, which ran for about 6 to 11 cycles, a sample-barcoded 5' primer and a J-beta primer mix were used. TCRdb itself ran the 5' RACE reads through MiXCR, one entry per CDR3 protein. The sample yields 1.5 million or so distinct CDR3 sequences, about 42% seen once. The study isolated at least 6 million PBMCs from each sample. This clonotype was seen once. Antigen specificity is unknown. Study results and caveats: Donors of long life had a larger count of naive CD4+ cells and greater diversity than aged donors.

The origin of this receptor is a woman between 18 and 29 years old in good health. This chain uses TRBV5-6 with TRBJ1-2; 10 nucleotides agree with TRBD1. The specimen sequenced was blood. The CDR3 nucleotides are TGTGCCAGCAGCCCCATTGGGACAGGGGTCTATGGCTACACCTTC. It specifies CASSPIGTGVYGYTF.